This is a list of T cell receptor beta chains from one sample in a study of identical twins. Using its own MiXCR run on the 5' RACE reads, TCRdb lists one record per CDR3 protein. The sample carries approximately 1.8 million distinct CDR3 sequences, under 35% recorded once. The sequencing input was cord blood. These receptors were taken from a newborn girl in good health. Each CDR3 is given with its conserved first and last residue. D genes are given only for firm matches. Expanded clones get a size class; other rows say once, few or many, or leave the size out.

d_call j_call clone_size v_call cdr3_aa cdr3_nt
TRBD1 TRBJ2-7 . TRBV27 CASSLWNRTGRTQDTQYF TGTGCCAGCAGTTTATGGAATAGGACAGGGCGCACCCAAGATACCCAGTACTTC
. TRBJ2-3 few TRBV7-8 CASSLWGGPDTQYF TGTGCCAGCAGCTTATGGGGGGGCCCAGATACGCAGTATTTT
. TRBJ1-1 . TRBV11-2 CASSFGLGNTEAFF TGTGCCAGCAGCTTTGGCCTAGGGAACACTGAAGCTTTCTTT
. TRBJ2-7 many TRBV6-5 CASFDTGYSYEQYF TGTGCCAGCTTTGACACGGGGTATTCCTACGAGCAGTACTTC
. TRBJ2-3 . TRBV25-1 CATKQDGTTDTQYF TGTGCCACCAAGCAGGACGGGACCACAGATACGCAGTATTTT
. TRBJ2-1 many TRBV4-2 CASSQAATSEQFF TGTGCCAGCAGCCAAGCGGCGACTAGTGAGCAGTTCTTC
TRBD2 TRBJ2-7 . TRBV20-1 CRGTGLESEQYF TGCAGGGGAACGGGACTAGAGTCTGAGCAGTACTTC
TRBD1 TRBJ1-3 . TRBV4-2 CASSPRQGGVNTIYF TGTGCCAGCAGCCCTAGACAGGGCGGGGTAAACACCATATATTTT
. TRBJ2-7 few TRBV3-1 CASSSWASEQYF TGTGCCAGCAGCTCGTGGGCCTCCGAGCAGTACTTC
TRBD1 TRBJ1-1 . TRBV3-1 CASSQHGQGTGAFF TGTGCCAGCAGCCAGCATGGACAGGGGACGGGAGCTTTCTTT
TRBD2 TRBJ2-3 few TRBV5-1 CASSFVAGVTDTQYF TGCGCCAGCAGTTTCGTAGCGGGGGTCACAGATACGCAGTATTTT
TRBD2 TRBJ2-7 few TRBV6-5 CATLAGDGAGSYEQYF TGTGCCACTCTAGCGGGAGATGGAGCGGGCTCCTACGAGCAGTACTTC
. TRBJ1-5 . TRBV19 CASRPRQGNQPQHF TGTGCCAGTAGGCCGCGACAGGGCAATCAGCCCCAGCATTTT
. TRBJ1-2 . TRBV3-1 CASSQGRGSGYGYTF TGTGCCAGCAGCCAGGGGAGGGGCTCGGGATATGGCTACACCTTC
. TRBJ1-2 . TRBV6-1 CASRESRGWGYTF TGTGCCAGCAGAGAAAGTCGTGGATGGGGCTACACCTTC
. TRBJ2-7 few TRBV20-1 CSAEMGYNEQYF TGCAGTGCTGAGATGGGTTACAATGAGCAGTACTTC
TRBD2 TRBJ2-7 . TRBV4-2 CASSQRGDSYEQYF TGTGCCAGCAGCCAGCGGGGGGACTCCTACGAGCAGTACTTC
. TRBJ1-2 . TRBV11-1 CASSTAKGPLANYGYTF TGTGCCAGCAGCACGGCGAAGGGTCCCTTAGCTAACTATGGCTACACCTTC
TRBD1 TRBJ2-4 . TRBV6-5 CASSYDHMGQGWENIQYF TGTGCCAGCAGTTACGATCATATGGGACAGGGGTGGGAAAACATTCAGTACTTC
TRBD2 TRBJ2-1 few TRBV9 CASSANPSGNEQFF TGTGCCAGCAGCGCGAATCCTAGCGGTAATGAGCAGTTCTTC
. TRBJ2-7 once TRBV7-2 CASSLRSSSNEQYF TGTGCCAGCAGCTTAAGATCTAGTTCCAATGAGCAGTACTTC
. TRBJ1-4 few TRBV6-1 CASSDRDSGATNEKLFF TGTGCCAGCAGTGACAGGGATAGCGGAGCAACTAATGAAAAACTGTTTTTT
TRBD2 TRBJ2-1 many TRBV9 CASSRTSHEQFF TGTGCCAGCAGCCGGACTAGCCATGAGCAGTTCTTC
. TRBJ2-5 . TRBV6-1 CASSWGSETQYF TGTGCCAGCAGTTGGGGGAGTGAGACCCAGTACTTC
TRBD2 TRBJ2-1 . TRBV28 CASSPGTSGRTYNEQFF TGTGCCAGCAGTCCCGGGACTAGCGGGAGGACTTACAATGAGCAGTTCTTC
TRBD1 TRBJ1-1 . TRBV3-1 CASSDTDRAWTEAFF TGTGCCAGCAGCGACACCGACAGGGCCTGGACTGAAGCTTTCTTT
. TRBJ1-5 . TRBV12-3/TRBV12-4 CASSVRGVNQPQHF TGTGCCAGCAGTGTACGGGGGGTTAATCAGCCCCAGCATTTT
. TRBJ2-6 many TRBV12-3/TRBV12-4 CASSPGYSGANVLTF TGTGCCAGCAGTCCCGGTTACTCTGGGGCCAACGTCCTGACTTTC
. TRBJ1-5 . TRBV18 CASSRGQTFSNQPQHF TGTGCCAGCTCACGCGGACAGACCTTTAGCAATCAGCCCCAGCATTTT
TRBD1 TRBJ2-3 . TRBV18 CASSPTGPFTDTQYF TGTGCCAGCTCACCGACAGGGCCCTTCACAGATACGCAGTATTTT
. TRBJ1-5 few TRBV4-1 CASSPRGTSNQPQHF TGCGCCAGCAGCCCAAGAGGAACTAGCAATCAGCCCCAGCATTTT
TRBD2 TRBJ2-3 . TRBV20-1 CSAKAGGIDTQYF TGCAGTGCTAAGGCGGGGGGGATAGATACGCAGTATTTT
TRBD2 TRBJ2-1 . TRBV7-9 CASSLIFAGETYNEQFF TGTGCCAGCAGCTTAATTTTCGCGGGGGAGACCTACAATGAGCAGTTCTTC
TRBD2 TRBJ2-7 few TRBV5-1 CASSLDLLAGPPYEQYF TGCGCCAGCAGCTTGGACTTACTAGCGGGACCGCCCTACGAGCAGTACTTC
TRBD1 TRBJ2-5 many TRBV5-1 CASSLGQGETQYF TGCGCCAGCAGCTTGGGACAGGGAGAGACCCAGTACTTC
. TRBJ2-1 . TRBV2 CASSGLSEQFF TGTGCCAGCAGTGGACTGTCTGAGCAGTTCTTC
TRBD1 TRBJ2-1 . TRBV5-1 CASSLGDRKIYNEQFF TGCGCCAGCAGCTTGGGGGACAGGAAGATCTACAATGAGCAGTTCTTC
TRBD2 TRBJ2-7 . TRBV2 CASSETRTSGTSSYEQYF TGTGCCAGCAGTGAAACCCGGACTAGCGGGACCAGCTCCTACGAGCAGTACTTC
TRBD1 TRBJ1-1 few TRBV7-9 CASSPTQTGVNTEAFF TGTGCCAGCAGCCCTACCCAGACAGGGGTTAACACTGAAGCTTTCTTT
. TRBJ1-4 few TRBV7-8 CASSSLAGWNEKLFF TGTGCCAGCAGCTCTTTAGCAGGGTGGAATGAAAAACTGTTTTTT
TRBD1 TRBJ2-7 . TRBV4-2 CASSQGSDRGFYEQYF TGTGCCAGCAGCCAAGGGTCGGACAGGGGGTTCTACGAGCAGTACTTC
. TRBJ2-5 few TRBV11-2 CASSSSGTGETQYF TGTGCCAGCAGCTCAAGCGGGACAGGAGAGACCCAGTACTTC
TRBD1 TRBJ1-5 . TRBV23-1 CASSHRRTGRVYSNQPQHF TGCGCCAGCAGTCATAGAAGGACAGGGAGGGTCTATAGCAATCAGCCCCAGCATTTT
TRBD2 TRBJ2-1 few TRBV20-1 CSARSGSGVLYYEQFF TGCAGTGCTAGGTCGGGTAGCGGGGTCCTTTACTATGAGCAGTTCTTC
TRBD2 TRBJ2-7 few TRBV6-6 CASSAASGGNSYEQYF TGTGCCAGCAGTGCCGCTAGCGGGGGTAATTCCTACGAGCAGTACTTC
TRBD2 TRBJ2-2 . TRBV6-1 CASSDGLAGADTGELFF TGTGCCAGCAGTGACGGACTAGCGGGAGCTGACACCGGGGAGCTGTTTTTT
. TRBJ2-5 . TRBV29-1 CSVEGGSEFQETQYF TGCAGCGTTGAGGGGGGTAGCGAGTTCCAAGAGACCCAGTACTTC